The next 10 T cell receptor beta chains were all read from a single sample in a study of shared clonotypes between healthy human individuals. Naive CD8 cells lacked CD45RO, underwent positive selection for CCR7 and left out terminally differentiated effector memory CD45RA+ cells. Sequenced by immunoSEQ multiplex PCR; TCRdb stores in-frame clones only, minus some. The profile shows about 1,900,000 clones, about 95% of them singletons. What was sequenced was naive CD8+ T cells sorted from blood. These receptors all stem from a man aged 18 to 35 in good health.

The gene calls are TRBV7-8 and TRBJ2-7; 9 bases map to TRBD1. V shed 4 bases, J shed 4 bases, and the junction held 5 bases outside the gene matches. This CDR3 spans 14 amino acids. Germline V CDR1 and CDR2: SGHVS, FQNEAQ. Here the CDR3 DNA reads TGTGCCAGCAGCTCGACAGGGGGTTGGTACGAGCAGTACTTC. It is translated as CASSSTGGWYEQYF.

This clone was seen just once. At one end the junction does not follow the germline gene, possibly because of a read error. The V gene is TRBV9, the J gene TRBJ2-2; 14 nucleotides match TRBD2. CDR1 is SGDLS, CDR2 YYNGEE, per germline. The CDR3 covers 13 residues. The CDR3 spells CASSAGTSGGLFF. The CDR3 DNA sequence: TGTGCCAGCAGCGCGGGGACTAGCGGGGGGCTGTTTTTT.

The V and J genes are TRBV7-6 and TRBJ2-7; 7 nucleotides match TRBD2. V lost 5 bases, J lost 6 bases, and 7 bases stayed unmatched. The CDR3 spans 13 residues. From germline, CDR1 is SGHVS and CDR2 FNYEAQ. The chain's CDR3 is CASSPRTRREQYF. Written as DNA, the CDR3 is TGTGCCAGCAGCCCCCGGACTAGACGCGAGCAGTACTTC.

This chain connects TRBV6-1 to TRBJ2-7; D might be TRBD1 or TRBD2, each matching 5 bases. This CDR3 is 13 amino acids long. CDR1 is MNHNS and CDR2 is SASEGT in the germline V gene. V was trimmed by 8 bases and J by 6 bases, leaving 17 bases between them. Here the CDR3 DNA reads TGTGCCAGCTCCTCAGTCATGGGGGTCGAGCAGTACTTC. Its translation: CASSSVMGVEQYF.

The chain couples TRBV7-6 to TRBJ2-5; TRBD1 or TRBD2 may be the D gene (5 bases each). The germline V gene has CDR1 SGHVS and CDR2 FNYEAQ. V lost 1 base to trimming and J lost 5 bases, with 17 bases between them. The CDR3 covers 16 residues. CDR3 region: CASSLDRDGSWETQYF. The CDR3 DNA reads TGTGCCAGCAGCTTAGATAGGGACGGTAGTTGGGAGACCCAGTACTTC.

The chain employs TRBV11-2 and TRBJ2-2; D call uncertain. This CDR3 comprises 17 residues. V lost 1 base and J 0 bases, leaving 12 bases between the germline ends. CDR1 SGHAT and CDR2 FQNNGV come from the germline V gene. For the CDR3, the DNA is TGTGCCAGCAGCTTAGGGGCCCGGACCGCGAACACCGGGGAGCTGTTTTTT. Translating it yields CASSLGARTANTGELFF.

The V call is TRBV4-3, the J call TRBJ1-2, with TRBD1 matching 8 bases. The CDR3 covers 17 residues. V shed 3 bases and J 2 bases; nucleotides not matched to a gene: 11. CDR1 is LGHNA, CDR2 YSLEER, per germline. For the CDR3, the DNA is TGCGCCAGCAGCCAGGAACTTTGGGACAGGAAAAACTATGGCTACACCTTC. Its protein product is CASSQELWDRKNYGYTF.

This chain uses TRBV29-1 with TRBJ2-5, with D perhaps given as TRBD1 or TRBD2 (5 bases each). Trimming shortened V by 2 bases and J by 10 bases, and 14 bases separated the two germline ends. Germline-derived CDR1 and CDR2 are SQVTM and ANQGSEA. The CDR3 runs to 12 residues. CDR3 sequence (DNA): TGCAGCGTTGAAAGCAGGGTAGAGGGCCAGTACTTC. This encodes CSVESRVEGQYF.

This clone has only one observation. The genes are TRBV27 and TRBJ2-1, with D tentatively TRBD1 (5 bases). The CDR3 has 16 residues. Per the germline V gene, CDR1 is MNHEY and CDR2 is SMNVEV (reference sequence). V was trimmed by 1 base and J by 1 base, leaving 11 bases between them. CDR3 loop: CASSLYPGKSYNEQFF. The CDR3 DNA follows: TGTGCCAGCAGTTTATACCCAGGGAAGTCCTACAATGAGCAGTTCTTC.

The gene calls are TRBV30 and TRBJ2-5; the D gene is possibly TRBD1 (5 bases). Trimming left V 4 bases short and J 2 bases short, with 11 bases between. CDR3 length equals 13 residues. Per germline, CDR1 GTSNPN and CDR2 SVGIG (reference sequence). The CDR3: CAWNGHLQETQYF. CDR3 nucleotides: TGTGCCTGGAACGGACATCTACAAGAGACCCAGTACTTC.